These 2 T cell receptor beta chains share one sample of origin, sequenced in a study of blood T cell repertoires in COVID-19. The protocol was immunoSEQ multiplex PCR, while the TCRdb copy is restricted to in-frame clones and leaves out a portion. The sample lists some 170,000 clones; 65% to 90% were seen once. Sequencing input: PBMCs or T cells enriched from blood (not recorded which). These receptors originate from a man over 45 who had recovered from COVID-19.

CDR3 nucleotides: TGTGCCAGCAGCGGGACCGGGGGACGTACGCAGTATTTT. Translated, it gives CASSGTGGRTQYF. The chain has TRBV11-3 and TRBJ2-3; a possible D gene is TRBD2 (6 bases). V gave up 5 bases and J gave up 8 bases, with 14 bases separating them. This CDR3 region has 13 residues. The germline gives CDR1 SGHNT, CDR2 YENEEA.

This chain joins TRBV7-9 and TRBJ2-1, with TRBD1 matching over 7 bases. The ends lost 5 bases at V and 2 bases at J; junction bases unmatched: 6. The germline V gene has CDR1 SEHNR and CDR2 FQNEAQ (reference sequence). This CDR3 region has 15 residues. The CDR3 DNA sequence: TGTGCCAGCAGCACCAGACAGGGAACCTACAATGAGCAGTTCTTC. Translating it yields CASSTRQGTYNEQFF.